This T cell receptor beta chain comes out of a study of T cell responses to AZD1222 COVID-19 vaccine. Profiling relied on immunoSEQ multiplex PCR, and the TCRdb table lists in-frame clones only, not all of them. The table includes about 110,000 clones, 75% to 90% detected once. Trimming pared 7 bases from V and 4 bases from J, leaving 14 bases between. Germline assignment: CDR1 SGHTS and CDR2 YDEGEE. The CDR3 covers 14 residues. The V gene is TRBV5-8, the J gene TRBJ2-2; the D gene is possibly TRBD1 (6 bases). The material sequenced was peripheral blood, taken on day 0 of AZD1222 vaccination. The receptor's source is an adult in good health. The CDR3 is CASGYREATGELFF. CDR3 sequence (DNA): TGTGCCAGCGGGTACAGGGAAGCCACCGGGGAGCTGTTTTTT.